The 2 T cell receptor beta chains below all came from one sample that was sequenced in a study of post-analysis software for immune sequencing data. Whole-study findings and limits: A handful of TRBV segments were significantly more frequent in patients than in controls. TRBV5-6, TRBV5-1 and TRBV20-1 were among these segments.

Their antigens remain unidentified. TCR beta cDNA libraries had unique molecular identifiers. TCRdb re-analysed the PCR reads in MiXCR, keeping a single row per CDR3 protein. The sample consists of 750,000 to 900,000 distinct CDR3 sequences, under 60% of them appearing once. Sequencing input: blood. All receptors derive from a girl under 18 with multiple sclerosis.

The J gene is TRBJ1-2, the V gene TRBV11-2; TRBD1 agrees at 10 bases. V lost 5 bases, J lost 2 bases, and 5 bases stayed unmatched. Germline V gene data show CDR1 as SGHAT and CDR2 as FQNNGV. The CDR3 runs 15 residues. CDR3 residues: CASSRDRGWNYGYTF. The CDR3 nucleotides read TGTGCCAGCAGCCGGGACAGGGGCTGGAACTATGGCTACACCTTC.

The count of this clonotype is one. The V call is TRBV10-3, the J call TRBJ2-5; 8 nucleotides line up with TRBD2. TRBJ2-7 explains the end of the DNA better; the J call may be wrong. Looked up from germline, CDR1 is ENHRY and CDR2 is SYGVKD. The CDR3 totals 15 residues. The chain's CDR3 is CAISETSGSPYEQYF. In DNA, the CDR3 is TGTGCCATCAGTGAGACGAGCGGGAGCCCCTACGAGCAGTACTTC.